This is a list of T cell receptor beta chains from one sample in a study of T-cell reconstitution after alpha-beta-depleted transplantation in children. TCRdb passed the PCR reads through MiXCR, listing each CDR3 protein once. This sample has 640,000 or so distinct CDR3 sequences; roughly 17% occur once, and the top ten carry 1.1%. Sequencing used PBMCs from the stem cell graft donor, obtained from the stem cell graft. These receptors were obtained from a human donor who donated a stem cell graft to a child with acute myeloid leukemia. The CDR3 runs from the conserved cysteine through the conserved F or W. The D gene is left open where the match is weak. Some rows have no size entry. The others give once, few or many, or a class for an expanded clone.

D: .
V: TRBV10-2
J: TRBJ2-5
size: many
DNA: TGCGCCAGCAGTGGATTCGGAGAGACCCAGTACTTC
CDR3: CASSGFGETQYF

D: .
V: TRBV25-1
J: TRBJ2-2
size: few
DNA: TGTGCCAGCAGTGAATTAACGACGAAGGAGCTGTTTTTT
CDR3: CASSELTTKELFF

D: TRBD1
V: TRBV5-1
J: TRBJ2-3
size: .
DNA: TGCGCCAGCAGCCAGGGACAGATAAACACAGATACGCAGTATTTT
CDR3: CASSQGQINTDTQYF

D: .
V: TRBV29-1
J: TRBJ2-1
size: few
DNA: TGCAGCGTTGTCTCCCGTAATAGGGTAAGGCGGGATGAGCAGTTCTTC
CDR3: CSVVSRNRVRRDEQFF

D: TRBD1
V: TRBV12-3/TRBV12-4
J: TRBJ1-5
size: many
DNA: TGTGCCAGCAGCCCTACCCTTGACAGGGGGATGCAGCCCCAGCATTTT
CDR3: CASSPTLDRGMQPQHF

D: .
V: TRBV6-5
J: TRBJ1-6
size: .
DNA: TGTGCCAGCAGTTACTCGGCCTACCGACCGCAGACACCCCTCCACTTT
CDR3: CASSYSAYRPQTPLHF

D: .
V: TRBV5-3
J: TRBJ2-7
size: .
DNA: TGTGCCAGAAGCCATGGGTCCTACGAGCAGTACTTC
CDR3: CARSHGSYEQYF

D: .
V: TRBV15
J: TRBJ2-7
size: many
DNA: TGTGCCACCAGCAGGCTGCAGGGGGAGGGGACCTACGAGCAGTACTTC
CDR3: CATSRLQGEGTYEQYF

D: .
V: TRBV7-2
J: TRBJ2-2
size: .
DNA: TGTGCCAGCAGGCCCCAGTCCACCGGGGAGCTGTTTTTT
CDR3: CASRPQSTGELFF

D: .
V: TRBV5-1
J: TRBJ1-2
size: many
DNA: TGCGCCAGCAGCTGGGCGGATGGCTACACCTTC
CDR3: CASSWADGYTF

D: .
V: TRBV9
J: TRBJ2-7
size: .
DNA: TGTGCCAGCAGCGTAGGGGACCGTACGTGGGAGCAGTACTTC
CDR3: CASSVGDRTWEQYF

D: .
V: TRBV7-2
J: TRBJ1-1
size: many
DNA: TGTGCCAGCAGCTCTCAAGTGAGGGGGGGGGACACTGAAGCTTTCTTT
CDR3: CASSSQVRGGDTEAFF

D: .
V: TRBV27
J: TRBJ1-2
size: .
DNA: TGTGCCAGCAGTCTGACTTCGGGACAAATTTATGGCTACACCTTC
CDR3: CASSLTSGQIYGYTF

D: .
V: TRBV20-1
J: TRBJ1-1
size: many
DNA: TGCAGTGCACCGATGAACACTGAAGCTTTCTTT
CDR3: CSAPMNTEAFF

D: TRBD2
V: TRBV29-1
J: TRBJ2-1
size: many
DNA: TGCAGCGTCCGGACTAGCGGGGGGGGAAATGAGCAGTTCTTC
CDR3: CSVRTSGGGNEQFF